The 9 T cell receptor beta chains reported below all come from one sample, sequenced in a study of human T cells and chemical hapten exposure. Via MiXCR, TCRdb re-called the RACE reads, giving one row per CDR3 protein. The sample holds under 100,000 distinct CDR3 sequences, 7.5% to 9.5% seen once. Stated time point: pre-sensitization, week 0. Treatment denoted: therapeutic diphenylcyclopropenone sensitization with weekly scalp DPC. Sample: whole blood, taken in connection with sensitization to the hapten diphenylcyclopropenone (DPC). The receptor set was obtained from a man aged 35 to 55 with alopecia areata. Some clones in this sample may be carry-over from other donors' samples.

The V call is TRBV3-1, the J call TRBJ1-1, with unresolved D. The ends were cut back, 4 bases at V and 1 base at J, with 13 bases in the middle. Looked up from germline, CDR1 is LGHDT and CDR2 is YNNKEL (reference sequence). This CDR3 has 15 amino acids. This CDR3 is CASSLTAAGNTEAFF. In nucleotides, the CDR3 is TGTGCCAGCAGCCTCACGGCAGCAGGGAACACTGAAGCTTTCTTT.

This clonotype was observed a handful of times. This chain links TRBV7-9 with TRBJ2-1; D uncertain. In germline, CDR1 is SEHNR, CDR2 FQNEAQ (reference sequence). V lost 6 bases and J lost 4, with 7 bases in between. The CDR3 covers 12 residues. CDR3 nucleotide sequence: TGTGCCAGCAGATTGGGGTACAATGAGCAGTTCTTC. It translates to CASRLGYNEQFF.

This clonotype was seen a single time. The chain has TRBV5-1 and TRBJ2-1; tentatively, D is TRBD2 (5 bases). The ends were cut back, 3 bases at V and 4 bases at J, with 14 bases in the middle. CDR1 and CDR2 from the germline V gene are SGHRS and YFSETQ. This CDR3 has 15 amino acids. The CDR3 sequence: CASSSGETLYNEQFF. Here the CDR3 DNA reads TGCGCCAGCAGCTCCGGGGAGACCCTATACAATGAGCAGTTCTTC.

This clonotype was seen ten or more times. The gene calls are TRBV14 and TRBJ2-3; 10 bases fit TRBD2. With 2 bases clipped from V and 2 bases from J, the junction kept 4 bases outside the gene matches. The length of the CDR3 is 16 residues. From germline, CDR1 is SGHDN and CDR2 FVKESK. CDR3 bases: TGTGCCAGCAGCCAATTAGCGGGAGGACTCACAGATACGCAGTATTTT. Encoded protein: CASSQLAGGLTDTQYF.

This clonotype has ten or more counts. The chain recombines TRBV12-3 or TRBV12-4 with TRBJ1-1, with D possibly being TRBD1 (6 bases). The CDR3 has 16 residues. V lost 1 base and J 1 base, leaving 13 bases between the germline ends. CDR3 amino acids: CASSLGRSGENTEAFF. CDR3 in DNA: TGTGCCAGCAGTTTAGGGAGGTCAGGGGAGAACACTGAAGCTTTCTTT.

This clonotype was found a few times. The J gene is TRBJ2-2, the V gene TRBV7-3; D is unclear. The V gene's germline CDR1 is SGHTA and CDR2 FQGTGA. The CDR3 runs 14 residues. Trimming pared 1 base from V and 4 bases from J, leaving 7 bases between. The CDR3 loop reads CASSLIGSTGELFF. CDR3 DNA sequence: TGTGCCAGCAGCTTAATAGGCAGCACCGGGGAGCTGTTTTTT.

This clonotype turned up a few times. This chain uses TRBV6-5 with TRBJ2-7, with TRBD1 identical over 7 bases. Germline-derived CDR1 and CDR2 are MNHEY and SVGAGI. V shed 3 bases, J shed 4 bases, and the junction held 6 bases outside the gene matches. This CDR3 is 14 amino acids long. The CDR3 spells CASSYGPGGYEQYF. The CDR3 DNA reads as TGTGCCAGCAGTTATGGCCCAGGGGGATACGAGCAGTACTTC.

This clonotype has at least ten counts. The CDR3 protein is CASTLGVAANYGYTF. CDR3 in DNA: TGTGCCAGCACCTTGGGGGTCGCGGCTAACTATGGCTACACCTTC. The genes are TRBV12-3 or TRBV12-4 and TRBJ1-2, with D possibly being TRBD1 (5 bases). Trimming pared 7 bases from V and 0 bases from J, leaving 15 bases between. The CDR3 is 15 residues long.

There are many counts of this clonotype. V is TRBV4-1 and J is TRBJ1-2, with 7 bases matching TRBD1. Germline CDR1 is MGHRA and CDR2 is YSYEKL. Trimming cost V 3 bases and J 8 bases; bases outside gene matches: 15. The length of the CDR3 is 16 residues. CDR3 sequence (DNA): TGCGCCAGCAGCCATGTTAACCGGGACAGCATATTCGGCTACACCTTC. Translation gives CASSHVNRDSIFGYTF.